A selection of T cell receptor beta chains follows, all from one sample in a study of T cell repertoires in cytomegalovirus infection. Their target antigens are unknown. Each CDR3 protein is one row after TCRdb ran MiXCR on the reads. The table lists approximately 83,000 distinct CDR3 sequences, about 24% of them singletons. Material: CD8+ T cells from cultured PBMCs, obtained from culture after CMV antigen stimulation. These receptors all stem from a human donor in good health (CMV status not recorded). Some clones in this sample may be carry-over from other donors' samples. The CDR3 runs from the conserved cysteine through the conserved F or W. A D gene is named only where the DNA matches it firmly. Only part of the rows carry a size: once, few, many, or a class if the clone is expanded.

v_call	j_call	clone_size	d_call	cdr3_aa	cdr3_nt
TRBV19	TRBJ2-1	-	TRBD2	CASSISSGHYNEQFF	TGTGCCAGTAGTATTTCTAGCGGGCATTACAATGAGCAGTTCTTC
TRBV18	TRBJ2-2	-	-	CASSPRRQVLDTGELFF	TGTGCCAGCTCACCAAGACGACAGGTTCTCGACACCGGGGAGCTGTTTTTT
TRBV4-1	TRBJ2-1	-	-	CASSQGGSYNEQFF	TGCGCCAGCAGCCAAGGCGGCTCCTACAATGAGCAGTTCTTC
TRBV7-9	TRBJ2-7	-	-	CASSLAIGTSYEQYF	TGTGCCAGCAGCTTAGCAATTGGGACCTCCTACGAGCAGTACTTC
TRBV27	TRBJ2-3	-	-	CASSLSGGSTDTQYF	TGTGCCAGCAGTTTATCAGGGGGAAGCACAGATACGCAGTATTTT
TRBV7-6	TRBJ1-1	few	-	CASSSGVGDTEAFF	TGTGCCAGCAGCTCAGGGGTAGGGGACACTGAAGCTTTCTTT
TRBV7-6	TRBJ2-7	many	TRBD1	CASSPGQAGSYEQYF	TGTGCCAGCAGCCCCGGACAGGCGGGCTCCTACGAGCAGTACTTC
TRBV6-2/TRBV6-3	TRBJ2-1	-	-	CASSYPQGLVDNEQFF	TGTGCCAGCAGTTACCCCCAGGGGCTCGTCGACAATGAGCAGTTCTTC
TRBV28	TRBJ1-6	few	-	CASRGGYGSPLHF	TGTGCCAGCCGTGGGGGGTACGGTTCACCCCTCCACTTT
TRBV6-5	TRBJ1-1	-	-	CASTEPRGEAFF	TGTGCCAGCACCGAACCCCGAGGGGAAGCTTTCTTT
TRBV27	TRBJ2-7	-	-	CASSSLASAYEQYF	TGTGCCAGCAGTTCCCTAGCGAGTGCCTACGAGCAGTACTTC
TRBV5-4	TRBJ2-2	-	-	CASSQEDRENTGELFF	TGTGCCAGCAGCCAGGAAGACAGAGAGAACACCGGGGAGCTGTTTTTT
TRBV4-1	TRBJ1-5	-	-	CASSQGGGFDNQPQHF	TGCGCCAGCAGCCAAGGCGGGGGCTTTGACAATCAGCCCCAGCATTTT
TRBV7-6	TRBJ1-4	many	-	CASSLQGRSDEKLFF	TGTGCCAGCAGCTTGCAGGGTCGGTCGGATGAAAAACTGTTTTTT
TRBV7-9	TRBJ1-2	many	TRBD1	CASSLSGQDYYGYTF	TGTGCCAGCAGCTTGTCGGGACAGGACTACTATGGCTACACCTTC
TRBV10-2	TRBJ2-3	few	TRBD1	CASSGYRDRGFADTQYF	TGCGCCAGCAGTGGCTACCGGGACAGGGGCTTCGCAGATACGCAGTATTTT
TRBV28	TRBJ1-2	-	TRBD1	CASSLDRVYGYTF	TGTGCCAGCAGCCTCGACAGGGTGTATGGCTACACCTTC
TRBV19	TRBJ1-6	many	TRBD1	CASRSVAPDRVAAVSPLHF	TGTGCCAGTAGGTCTGTCGCTCCGGACAGGGTGGCGGCCGTGTCACCCCTCCACTTT
TRBV27	TRBJ1-5	many	-	CASSLKVGEKRPQHF	TGTGCCAGCAGTTTAAAGGTGGGGGAAAAACGACCCCAGCATTTT
TRBV7-2	TRBJ2-5	many	TRBD2	CASRAWGGQETQYF	TGTGCCAGCAGGGCGTGGGGGGGGCAAGAGACCCAGTACTTC
TRBV10-2	TRBJ2-7	-	TRBD2	CAAGTSGSNEQYF	TGCGCCGCTGGGACTAGCGGGAGCAACGAGCAGTACTTC
TRBV14	TRBJ2-1	few	-	CASSQGTSSYNEQFF	TGTGCCAGCAGCCAAGGGACAAGCTCCTACAATGAGCAGTTCTTC
TRBV2	TRBJ1-1	-	-	CASSGNRGRGAFF	TGTGCCAGCAGTGGGAACCGGGGCAGAGGAGCTTTCTTT
TRBV7-9	TRBJ2-7	few	TRBD1	CASSSRTGANEQYF	TGTGCCAGCAGCTCACGGACAGGGGCTAACGAGCAGTACTTC
TRBV11-3	TRBJ2-7	-	-	CASEGGSREQYF	TGTGCCAGCGAGGGGGGATCTCGCGAGCAGTACTTC
TRBV4-3	TRBJ1-4	-	-	CASSHPQQGLKEKLFF	TGCGCCAGCAGCCATCCACAACAGGGCTTGAAAGAAAAACTGTTTTTT
TRBV11-3	TRBJ2-1	many	TRBD1	CASSPPDRGYNEQFF	TGTGCCAGCAGCCCCCCGGACAGGGGGTACAATGAGCAGTTCTTC
TRBV27	TRBJ2-7	-	-	CASSLAGVTYEQYF	TGTGCCAGCAGTTTGGCAGGGGTAACCTACGAGCAGTACTTC
TRBV7-2	TRBJ2-1	many	-	CASSLSTSYNEQFF	TGTGCCAGCAGCCTATCGACTAGCTACAATGAGCAGTTCTTC
TRBV13	TRBJ1-5	-	-	CASSLGRGAQHF	TGTGCCAGCAGCTTAGGCCGGGGGGCCCAGCATTTT
TRBV19	TRBJ2-7	-	-	CASSVVAGYEQYF	TGTGCCAGTAGCGTCGTCGCGGGTTACGAGCAGTACTTC
TRBV7-6	TRBJ2-1	many	-	CASSLVASASSYNEQFF	TGTGCCAGCAGCTTAGTGGCTAGCGCGAGCTCCTACAATGAGCAGTTCTTC
TRBV11-2	TRBJ2-7	-	-	CASSLSQGQAYEQYF	TGTGCCAGCAGCCTTTCCCAGGGGCAGGCCTACGAGCAGTACTTC
TRBV5-1	TRBJ1-3	-	-	CASSSIAGNTIYF	TGCGCCAGCAGCTCCATAGCTGGAAACACCATATATTTT
TRBV15	TRBJ1-4	once	TRBD1	CATSSDRGRTEKLFF	TGTGCCACCAGCAGTGACAGGGGGCGGACTGAAAAACTGTTTTTT
TRBV5-4	TRBJ2-2	many	-	CASSLDSLGVDTGELFF	TGTGCCAGCAGCTTGGATAGCCTGGGAGTGGACACCGGGGAGCTGTTTTTT
TRBV6-1	TRBJ2-2	few	TRBD2	CASSLGTSGVDTGELFF	TGTGCCAGCAGCTTAGGCACTAGCGGGGTTGACACCGGGGAGCTGTTTTTT
TRBV30	TRBJ1-1	-	-	CAWSVSVEAFF	TGTGCCTGGAGTGTCAGTGTTGAAGCTTTCTTT
TRBV19	TRBJ2-1	many	TRBD1	CASSIPGQGSREQFF	TGTGCCAGTAGTATTCCGGGACAGGGGTCCCGTGAGCAGTTCTTC
TRBV4-1	TRBJ1-6	few	-	CASSQDPPQGLESPLHF	TGCGCCAGCAGCCAAGATCCGCCACAGGGATTAGAGTCACCCCTCCACTTT
TRBV5-6	TRBJ1-2	-	-	CASRGLGGTSSNYGYTF	TGTGCCAGCAGGGGCCTGGGGGGGACCTCTTCTAACTATGGCTACACCTTC
TRBV6-5	TRBJ1-2	few	-	CASFTPSYGYTF	TGTGCCAGCTTTACCCCCTCCTATGGCTACACCTTC
TRBV6-1	TRBJ2-1	few	TRBD2	CASSGEGQGEQFF	TGTGCCAGCAGTGGGGAGGGCCAGGGTGAGCAGTTCTTC
TRBV6-5	TRBJ2-2	few	TRBD2	CASSSSTSGGWSGELFF	TGTGCCAGCAGTTCCTCGACTAGCGGGGGTTGGTCCGGGGAGCTGTTTTTT
TRBV4-1	TRBJ2-2	many	-	CASSQDEGSNTGELFF	TGCGCCAGCAGCCAAGATGAGGGATCGAACACCGGGGAGCTGTTTTTT
TRBV4-3	TRBJ2-3	few	-	CASSPLAEGTQYF	TGCGCCAGCAGCCCCTTAGCGGAGGGGACGCAGTATTTT
TRBV11-2	TRBJ1-1	-	-	CASRPPPAGVTEAFF	TGTGCCAGCAGACCTCCACCGGCAGGGGTGACTGAAGCTTTCTTT
TRBV2	TRBJ1-1	-	-	CASVDKNTEAFF	TGTGCCAGCGTAGACAAGAACACTGAAGCTTTCTTT
TRBV4-2	TRBJ2-7	-	-	CASSQVLDSEQYF	TGTGCCAGCAGCCAAGTTTTAGACTCCGAGCAGTACTTC
TRBV5-6	TRBJ2-7	few	TRBD2	CASSATSGRTSLGSYEQYF	TGTGCCAGCAGCGCGACTAGCGGGAGGACCAGTCTTGGCTCCTACGAGCAGTACTTC
TRBV12-3/TRBV12-4	TRBJ1-3	many	-	CASSLPGSGNTIYF	TGTGCCAGCAGTTTGCCAGGGAGCGGAAACACCATATATTTT
TRBV12-3/TRBV12-4	TRBJ2-5	few	TRBD2	CASSFALVELAGTKPQETQYF	TGTGCCAGCAGTTTTGCCCTCGTGGAGTTAGCGGGGACTAAACCCCAAGAGACCCAGTACTTC